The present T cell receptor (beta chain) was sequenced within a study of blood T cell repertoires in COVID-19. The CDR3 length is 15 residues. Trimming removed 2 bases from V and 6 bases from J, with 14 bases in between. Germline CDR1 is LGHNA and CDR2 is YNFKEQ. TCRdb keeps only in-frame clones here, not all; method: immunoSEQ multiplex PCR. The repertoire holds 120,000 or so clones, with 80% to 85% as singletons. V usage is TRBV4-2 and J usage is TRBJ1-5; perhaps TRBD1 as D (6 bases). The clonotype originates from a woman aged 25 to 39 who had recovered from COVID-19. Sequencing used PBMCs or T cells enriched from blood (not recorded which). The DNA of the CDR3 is TGTGCCAGCAGCCAACAGACAGGTCTCGGTCAGCCCCAGCATTTT. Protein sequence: CASSQQTGLGQPQHF.